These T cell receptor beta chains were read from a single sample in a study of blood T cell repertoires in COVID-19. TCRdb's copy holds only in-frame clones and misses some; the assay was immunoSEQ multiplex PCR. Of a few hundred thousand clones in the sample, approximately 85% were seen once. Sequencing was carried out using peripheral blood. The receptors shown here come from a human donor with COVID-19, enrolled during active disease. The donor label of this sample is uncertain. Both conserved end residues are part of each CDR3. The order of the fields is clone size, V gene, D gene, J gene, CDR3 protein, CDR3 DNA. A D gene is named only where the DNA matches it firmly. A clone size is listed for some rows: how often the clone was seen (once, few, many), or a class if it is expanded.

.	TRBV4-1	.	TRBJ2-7	CASSQVRGDNYEQYF	TGCGCCAGCAGCCAAGTACGGGGGGACAATTACGAGCAGTACTTC
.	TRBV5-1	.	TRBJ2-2	CASSLVGGNTGELFF	TGCGCCAGCAGTCTAGTGGGAGGCAACACCGGGGAGCTGTTTTTT
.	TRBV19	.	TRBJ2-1	CASSIRAVNPNEQFF	TGTGCCAGTAGTATCCGAGCGGTAAACCCCAATGAGCAGTTCTTC
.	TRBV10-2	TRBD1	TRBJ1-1	CATLGQPEAFF	TGCGCCACCCTGGGACAGCCTGAAGCTTTCTTT
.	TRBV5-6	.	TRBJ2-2	CASSSSPGELFF	TGTGCCAGCAGCTCCTCTCCCGGGGAGCTGTTTTTT
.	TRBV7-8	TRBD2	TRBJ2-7	CASSLGTSFPTQQYF	TGTGCCAGCAGCTTAGGGACTAGCTTCCCTACACAGCAGTACTTC
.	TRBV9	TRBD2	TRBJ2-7	CASSGGLADTYEQYF	TGTGCCAGCAGCGGGGGACTAGCGGACACCTACGAGCAGTACTTC
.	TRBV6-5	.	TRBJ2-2	CASKRQRMNTGELFF	TGTGCCAGCAAACGGCAGCGCATGAACACCGGGGAGCTGTTTTTT
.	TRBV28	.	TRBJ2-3	CASTADSVSDTQYF	TGTGCCAGCACTGCGGATAGTGTGTCAGATACGCAGTATTTT
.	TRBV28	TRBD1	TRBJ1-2	CASSPPGDQGANGYTF	TGTGCCAGCAGCCCTCCGGGGGACCAGGGGGCGAATGGCTACACCTTC
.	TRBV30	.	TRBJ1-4	CAWSTGLPTNEKLFF	TGTGCCTGGAGTACAGGGTTACCAACTAATGAAAAACTGTTTTTT
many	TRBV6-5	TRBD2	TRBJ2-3	CASRTSGTDTQYF	TGTGCCAGCAGGACTAGCGGGACAGATACGCAGTATTTT
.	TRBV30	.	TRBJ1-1	CAWSSPVEAFF	TGTGCCTGGAGTAGTCCGGTTGAAGCTTTCTTT
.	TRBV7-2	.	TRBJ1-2	CASSLERSYGYTF	TGTGCCAGCAGCTTAGAACGGTCCTATGGCTACACCTTC
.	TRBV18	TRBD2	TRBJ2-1	CASSKGLAGIEQFF	TGTGCCAGCTCAAAGGGACTAGCGGGTATTGAGCAGTTCTTC
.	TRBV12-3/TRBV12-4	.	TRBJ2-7	CASSSKGRYEQYF	TGTGCCAGCAGTTCTAAGGGGCGCTACGAGCAGTACTTC
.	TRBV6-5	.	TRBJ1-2	CASSYSNRPANYGYTF	TGTGCCAGCAGTTACTCGAACAGGCCCGCTAACTATGGCTACACCTTC
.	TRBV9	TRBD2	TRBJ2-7	CASSAGTSGYEQYF	TGTGCCAGCAGCGCCGGGACTAGCGGTTACGAGCAGTACTTC
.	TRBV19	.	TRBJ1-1	CASSGHRAVTEAFF	TGTGCCAGTAGTGGCCACAGGGCCGTCACTGAAGCTTTCTTT
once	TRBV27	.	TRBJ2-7	CASRPRGSYEQYF	TGTGCCAGCAGACCCCGAGGATCCTACGAGCAGTACTTC
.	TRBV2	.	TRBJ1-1	CASKAEATEAFF	TGTGCCAGCAAAGCGGAGGCCACTGAAGCTTTCTTT
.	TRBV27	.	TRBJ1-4	CASKSLGVSNEKLFF	TGTGCCAGCAAATCTCTAGGGGTGTCTAATGAAAAACTGTTTTTT
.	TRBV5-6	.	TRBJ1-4	CASSGRTAPTNEKLFF	TGTGCCAGCAGCGGCCGGACAGCTCCAACTAATGAAAAACTGTTTTTT
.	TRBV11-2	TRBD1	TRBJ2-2	CASSAPTGVDTGELFF	TGTGCCAGCAGCGCCCCCACAGGGGTCGATACCGGGGAGCTGTTTTTT
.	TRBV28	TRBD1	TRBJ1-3	CASGTVAGNTIYF	TGTGCCAGCGGGACAGTCGCTGGAAACACCATATATTTT
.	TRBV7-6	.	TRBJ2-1	CASSTTSTPLTNNEQFF	TGTGCCAGCAGCACGACATCTACCCCTCTTACGAACAATGAGCAGTTCTTC
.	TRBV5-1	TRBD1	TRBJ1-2	CASSQTGLNGYTF	TGCGCCAGCAGCCAGACAGGGCTGAATGGCTACACCTTC
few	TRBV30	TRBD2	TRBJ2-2	CAWSRGGGNTGELFF	TGTGCCTGGAGTCGCGGGGGAGGTAACACCGGGGAGCTGTTTTTT
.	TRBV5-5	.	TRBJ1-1	CASSFGANEVREAFF	TGTGCCAGCAGCTTTGGGGCTAATGAGGTCCGTGAAGCTTTCTTT
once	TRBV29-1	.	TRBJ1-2	CSVEDLRGGGYTF	TGCAGCGTTGAAGATCTCAGGGGAGGGGGCTACACCTTC
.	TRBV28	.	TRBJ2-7	CASSLPPETYEQYF	TGTGCCAGCAGTTTACCCCCAGAAACCTACGAGCAGTACTTC
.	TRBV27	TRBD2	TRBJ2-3	CASSFSREADTQYF	TGTGCCAGCAGTTTTTCGCGGGAGGCAGATACGCAGTATTTT
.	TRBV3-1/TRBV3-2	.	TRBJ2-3	CASSQQDTQYF	TGTGCCAGCAGCCAACAAGATACGCAGTATTTT
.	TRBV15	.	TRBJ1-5	CATSYAEASNQPQHF	TGTGCCACCAGCTACGCTGAGGCTAGCAATCAGCCCCAGCATTTT
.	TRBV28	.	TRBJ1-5	CASSLWGGTFRNQPQHF	TGTGCCAGCAGTTTGTGGGGGGGTACGTTCCGTAATCAGCCCCAGCATTTT
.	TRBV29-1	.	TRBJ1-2	CSVDPGQIDYGYTF	TGCAGCGTTGATCCCGGACAGATCGACTATGGCTACACCTTC
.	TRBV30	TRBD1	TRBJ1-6	CAWGQGGSPLHF	TGTGCCTGGGGACAGGGTGGTTCACCCCTCCACTTT
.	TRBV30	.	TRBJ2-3	CAWSATRVGTDTQYF	TGTGCCTGGAGTGCCACTAGGGTCGGCACAGATACGCAGTATTTT
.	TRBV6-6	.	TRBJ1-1	CASRNRADTEAFF	TGTGCCAGCCGCAACAGGGCCGACACTGAAGCTTTCTTT
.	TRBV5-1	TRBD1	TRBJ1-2	CASSQGQGPYGYTF	TGCGCCAGCAGCCAAGGACAGGGGCCCTATGGCTACACCTTC
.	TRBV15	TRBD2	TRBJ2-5	CATSPSGRAGETQYF	TGTGCCACCAGTCCTAGCGGGAGGGCGGGGGAGACCCAGTACTTC
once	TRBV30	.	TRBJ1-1	CAWSPSGTEAFF	TGTGCCTGGAGTCCCTCGGGGACTGAAGCTTTCTTT
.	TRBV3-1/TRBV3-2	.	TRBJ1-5	CASSQDARTNQPQHF	TGTGCCAGCAGCCAAGATGCCAGGACAAATCAGCCCCAGCATTTT
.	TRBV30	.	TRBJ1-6	CAYRQDYNSPLHF	TGTGCCTATAGACAGGATTACAATTCACCCCTCCACTTT
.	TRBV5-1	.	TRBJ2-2	CASSPGGQINTGELFF	TGCGCCAGCAGCCCCGGGGGACAGATCAACACCGGGGAGCTGTTTTTT